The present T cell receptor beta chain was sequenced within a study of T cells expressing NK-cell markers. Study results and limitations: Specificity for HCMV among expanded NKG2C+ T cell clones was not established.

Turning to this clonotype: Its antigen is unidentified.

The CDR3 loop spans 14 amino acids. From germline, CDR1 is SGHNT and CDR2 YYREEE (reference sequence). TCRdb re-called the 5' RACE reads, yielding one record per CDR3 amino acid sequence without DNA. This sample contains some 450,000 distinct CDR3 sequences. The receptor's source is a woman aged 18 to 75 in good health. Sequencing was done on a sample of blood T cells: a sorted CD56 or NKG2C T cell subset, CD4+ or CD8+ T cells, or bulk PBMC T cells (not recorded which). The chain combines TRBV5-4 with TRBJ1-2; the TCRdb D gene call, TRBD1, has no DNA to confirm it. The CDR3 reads CASSSVSGSHGYTF. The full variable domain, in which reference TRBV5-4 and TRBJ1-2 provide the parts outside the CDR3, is ETGVTQSPTHLIKTRGQQVTLRCSSQSGHNTVSWYQQALGQGPQFIFQYYREEENGRGNFPPRFSGLQFPNYSSELNVNALELDDSALYLCASSSVSGSHGYTFGSGTRLTVV.